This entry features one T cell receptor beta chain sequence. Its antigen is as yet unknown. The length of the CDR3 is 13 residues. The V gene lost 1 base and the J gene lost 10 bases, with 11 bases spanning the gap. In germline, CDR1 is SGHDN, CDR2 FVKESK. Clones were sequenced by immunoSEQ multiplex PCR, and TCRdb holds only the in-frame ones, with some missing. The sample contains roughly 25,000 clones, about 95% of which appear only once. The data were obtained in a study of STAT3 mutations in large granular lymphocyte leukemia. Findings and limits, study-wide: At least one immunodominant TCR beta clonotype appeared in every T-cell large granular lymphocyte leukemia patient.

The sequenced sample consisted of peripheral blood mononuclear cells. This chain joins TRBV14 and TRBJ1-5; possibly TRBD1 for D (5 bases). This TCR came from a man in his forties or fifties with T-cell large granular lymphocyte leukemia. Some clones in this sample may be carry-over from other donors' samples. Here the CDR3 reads CASSQGSRTPQHF. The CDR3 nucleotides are TGTGCCAGCAGCCAAGGATCCCGGACACCCCAGCATTTT.